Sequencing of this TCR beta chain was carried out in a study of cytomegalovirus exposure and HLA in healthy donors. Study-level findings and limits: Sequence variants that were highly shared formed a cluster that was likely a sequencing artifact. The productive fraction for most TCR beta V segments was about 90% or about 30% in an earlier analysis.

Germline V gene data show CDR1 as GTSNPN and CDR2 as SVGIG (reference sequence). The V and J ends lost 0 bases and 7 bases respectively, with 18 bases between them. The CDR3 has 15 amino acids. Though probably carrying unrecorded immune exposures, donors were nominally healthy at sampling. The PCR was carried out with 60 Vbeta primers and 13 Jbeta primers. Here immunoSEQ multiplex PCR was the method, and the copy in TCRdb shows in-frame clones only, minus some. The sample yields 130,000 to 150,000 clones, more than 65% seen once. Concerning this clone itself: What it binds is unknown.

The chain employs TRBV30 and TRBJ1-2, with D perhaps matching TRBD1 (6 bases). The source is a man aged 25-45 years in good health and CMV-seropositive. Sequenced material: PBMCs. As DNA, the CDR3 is TGTGCCTGGAGTGTAAATCGCAGGGGTGAAGGTGGCTACACCTTC. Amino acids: CAWSVNRRGEGGYTF.